This T cell receptor beta chain was identified in a study of blood T cell repertoires in COVID-19. Study context: Acute and convalescent COVID-19 samples came from the United States, Italy and Spain. The analysed material was cDNA or gDNA that came from T cells, B-cell-depleted T cells, or PBMCs.

Trimming removed 3 bases from V and 1 base from J, with 12 bases in between. CDR3 length: 15 amino acids. Germline V gene data show CDR1 as MDHEN and CDR2 as SYDVKM. How the authors handled the data: Reference gene primer amplification yielded estimated nucleated cell counts. Measured with immunoSEQ multiplex PCR; TCRdb has only the in-frame clones, and not every one. The V and J calls and clone size are taken from that table; D and trimming were inferred from the DNA. The sample lists roughly 220,000 clones; about 85% were seen once. The chain joins TRBV28 to TRBJ1-1; a weak D match, TRBD1 (6 bases). This receptor was identified in a man younger than 45 with active or convalescent COVID-19. Sequenced: peripheral blood. CDR3 DNA: TGTGCCAGCAGTTTGCGGGGGGCCAGGAACACTGAAGCTTTCTTT. Translating it yields CASSLRGARNTEAFF.